The present T cell receptor (beta chain) was sequenced within a study of blood T cell repertoires in COVID-19. Study-wide background: COVID-19 samples from acute and convalescent phases originated in the United States, Italy and Spain. Sample material is recorded as cDNA or gDNA derived from T cells, B-cell-depleted T cells, or PBMCs.

Trimming took off 2 bases at V and 10 bases at J, with 12 bases between the two ends. Germline CDR1 reads SGHVS; CDR2 reads FQNEAQ. The CDR3 covers 13 residues. Method: immunoSEQ multiplex PCR; TCRdb's copy keeps in-frame clones and lacks some. The data contain approximately 130,000 clones, roughly four fifths of them singletons. Sequencing was performed on peripheral blood. The receptor comes from a human donor in a cohort sampled during active COVID-19. V usage is TRBV7-8 and J usage is TRBJ2-1; D may be TRBD1 (6 bases). As DNA, the CDR3 is TGTGCCAGCAGCTTATCGGGGACACAAGAGCAGTTCTTC. It encodes CASSLSGTQEQFF.